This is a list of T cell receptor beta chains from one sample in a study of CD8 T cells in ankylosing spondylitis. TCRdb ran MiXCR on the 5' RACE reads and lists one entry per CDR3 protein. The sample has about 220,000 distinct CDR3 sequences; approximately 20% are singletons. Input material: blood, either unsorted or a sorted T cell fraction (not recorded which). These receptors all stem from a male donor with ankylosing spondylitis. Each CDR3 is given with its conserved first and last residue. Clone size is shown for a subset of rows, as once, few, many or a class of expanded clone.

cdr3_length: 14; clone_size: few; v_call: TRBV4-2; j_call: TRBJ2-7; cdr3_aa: CASSQSPLGDEQYF
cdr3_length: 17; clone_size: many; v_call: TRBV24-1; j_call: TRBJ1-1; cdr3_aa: CATSDFLFRWTDTEAFF
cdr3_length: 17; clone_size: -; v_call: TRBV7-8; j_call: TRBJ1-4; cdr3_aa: CASSLAPPGALEEKLFF
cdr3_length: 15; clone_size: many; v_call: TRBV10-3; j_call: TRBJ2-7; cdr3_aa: CAISEYLAGTYEQYF
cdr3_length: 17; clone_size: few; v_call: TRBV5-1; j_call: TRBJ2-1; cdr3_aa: CASSGTSGGGVVNEQFF
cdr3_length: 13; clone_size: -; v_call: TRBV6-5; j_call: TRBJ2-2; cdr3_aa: CASSYSTSGQLFF
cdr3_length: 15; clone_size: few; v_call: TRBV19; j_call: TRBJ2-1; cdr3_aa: CASSIEPMDTNEQFF
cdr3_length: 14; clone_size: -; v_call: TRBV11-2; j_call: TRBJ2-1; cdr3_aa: CASSLALDYNEQFF
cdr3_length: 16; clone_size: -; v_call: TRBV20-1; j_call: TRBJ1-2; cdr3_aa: CSALRIGGVFDYGYTF
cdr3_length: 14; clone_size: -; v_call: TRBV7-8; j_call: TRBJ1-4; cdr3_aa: CASSQLERDEKLFF
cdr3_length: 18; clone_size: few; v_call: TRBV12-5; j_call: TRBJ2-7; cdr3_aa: CASGLVSWGGLTSYEQYF
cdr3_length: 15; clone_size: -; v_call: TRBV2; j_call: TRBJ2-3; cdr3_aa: CASTRTGGNTDTQYF
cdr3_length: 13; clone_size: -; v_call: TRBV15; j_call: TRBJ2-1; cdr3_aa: CATSRVEYNEQFF
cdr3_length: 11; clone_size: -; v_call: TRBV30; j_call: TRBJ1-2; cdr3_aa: CAWAASGGYTF
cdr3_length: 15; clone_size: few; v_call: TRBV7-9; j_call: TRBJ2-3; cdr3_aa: CASRGTSGSTDTQYF
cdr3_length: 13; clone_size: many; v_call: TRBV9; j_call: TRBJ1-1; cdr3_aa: CAIRTGGNTEAFF
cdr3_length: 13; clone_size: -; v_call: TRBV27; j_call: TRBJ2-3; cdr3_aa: CASSQGGQDTQYF
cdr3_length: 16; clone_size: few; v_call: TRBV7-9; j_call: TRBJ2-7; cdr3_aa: CASSLGTGEAPDEQYF
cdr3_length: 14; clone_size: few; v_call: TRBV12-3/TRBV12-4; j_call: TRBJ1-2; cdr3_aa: CASSSWTGGYGYTF
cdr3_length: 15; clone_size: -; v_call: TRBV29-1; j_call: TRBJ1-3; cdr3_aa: CSVEDGRSSGNTIYF